The sequence of this T cell receptor beta chain was determined in a study of regulatory T cells in long-lasting Graves disease. Germline assignment: CDR1 SGHTA and CDR2 FQGNSA. V lost 4 bases, J lost 4 bases, and 9 bases stayed unmatched. This CDR3 spans 17 amino acids. iRepertoire HTBI primers and Arm-PCR of CDR3 regions built TCR beta libraries. A single record per CDR3 protein comes from TCRdb applying MiXCR to the multiplex PCR reads. The data show 400,000 to 550,000 distinct CDR3 sequences, over 15% seen once. This clonotype was seen at least ten times. The time point is: newly diagnosed GD, antithyroid drugs for less than 3 months. PBMCs were the source of the RNA used for TCR sequencing. These sequences were also reported in another study, on T cells in Graves' hyperthyroidism and ophthalmopathy.

The sample was peripheral blood mononuclear cells (PBMCs), taken at new diagnosis, from a patient treated with antithyroid drugs. This TCR derives from a woman younger than 30 with Graves disease. This rearrangement joins TRBV7-2 to TRBJ2-1; TRBD2 aligns across 11 bases. In DNA, the CDR3 is TGTGCCAGCAGCTGGGAAAAGGGACTAGCGGAATACAATGAGCAGTTCTTC. This codes for CASSWEKGLAEYNEQFF.